This TCR beta chain derives from a study of T-cell memory formation after mild COVID-19. Across the study: The study found TCR clusters largely donor specific.

There are 13 residues in the CDR3. V was trimmed by 2 bases and J by 4 bases, leaving 9 bases between them. Germline CDR1 is SGHVS and CDR2 is FNYEAQ. This clonotype was observed a few times. Its antigen is currently unknown. TCRdb recomputed calls from the 5' RACE reads with MiXCR, one row per CDR3 protein. Of tens of thousands of distinct CDR3 sequences in the sample, more than 12% were seen once. Broader study findings: Of the contracting clones, CD4+ ones lay mainly in CM and EM, and CD8+ ones in EMRA.

This chain joins TRBV7-6 and TRBJ2-7; D may be TRBD2 (6 bases). The material sequenced was PBMCs or a T cell subset sorted from them (not recorded which). The sequence was collected from a man younger than 35 who had mild COVID-19 (a few samples of this study predate the infection). Cell type and time point are not known. CDR3 nucleotide sequence: TGTGCCAGCAGCTTATCGGGAGCTTACGAGCAGTACTTC. Residues: CASSLSGAYEQYF. Together with reference TRBV7-6 and TRBJ2-7, the CDR3 gives the full variable domain: GAGVSQSPRYKVTKRGQDVALRCDPISGHVSLYWYRQALGQGPEFLTYFNYEAQQDKSGLPNDRFSAERPEGSISTLTIQRTEQRDSAMYRCASSLSGAYEQYFGPGTRLTVT.